The text below deals with one TCR beta chain. Antigen specificity is unknown. This sample is drawn from a study of siplizumab effects on memory and regulatory T cells. There are 15 residues in the CDR3. Per the germline V gene, CDR1 is MGHRA and CDR2 is YSYEKL. With 4 bases clipped from V and 2 bases from J, the junction kept 5 bases outside the gene matches. Generated by immunoSEQ multiplex PCR, the TCRdb table keeps only in-frame clones and is missing some. This table holds about 120,000 clones, around 90% found once. General study results and limits: Unstimulated subsets accounted for the mapping of only a minor share of the clones that were alloreactive. Suppression by proliferating Tregs derived from siplizumab cultures was not verified. Only a minority of proliferating CD4+ or CD8+ clones had an assignable naive or memory phenotype, with roughly 75-96% lacking one. Apparently key alloresponse contributors, naive T cells also seemed more diverse than memory cells.

The sample taken for sequencing was CD4+ T cells sorted from blood. This clonotype originated in a human donor in good health. The J gene is TRBJ2-3, the V gene TRBV4-1; 8 bases are a match to TRBD2. CDR3 residues: CASSRAGGYTDTQYF. The CDR3 nucleotides are TGCGCCAGCAGCCGGGCGGGGGGTTACACAGATACGCAGTATTTT.